These 27 T cell receptor beta chains were sequenced from one sample in a study of cytomegalovirus exposure and HLA in healthy donors. PCR was performed using 60 Vbeta and 13 Jbeta primers. TCRdb's table, derived via immunoSEQ multiplex PCR, lists solely in-frame clones and lacks some. The table includes around 170,000 clones, over 60% detected once. Sequenced material: PBMCs. All receptors derive from a girl under 18 in good health and CMV-seronegative.

This clone was seen a handful of times. The rearrangement links TRBV4-1 to TRBJ1-5, with unresolved D. CDR3 length: 13 residues. In germline, CDR1 is MGHRA, CDR2 YSYEKL. The germline V and J ends were trimmed by 0 bases and 6 bases, with 6 bases remaining between them. Written as DNA, the CDR3 is TGCGCCAGCAGCCAAGATAACGGTCAGCCCCAGCATTTT. The encoded protein is CASSQDNGQPQHF.

The V gene is TRBV19, the J gene TRBJ1-6, with 9 bases lining up with TRBD1. Germline values: CDR1 LNHDA, CDR2 SQIVND (reference sequence). This CDR3 is built from 13 residues. V lost 7 bases, J lost 7 bases, and 2 bases stayed unmatched. The CDR3 here is CASTGTGNSPLHF. The DNA for the CDR3 is TGTGCCAGTACCGGGACAGGGAATTCACCCCTCCACTTT.

The genes are TRBV7-9 and TRBJ2-1, with 7 bases matching TRBD1. Germline trimming cut 6 bases from V and 16 bases from J; bases unmatched to any gene: 6. Germline CDR1 is SEHNR and CDR2 is FQNEAQ (reference sequence). The CDR3 is made up of 10 amino acids. CDR3 loop: CASRSRGLFF. The CDR3 bases are TGTGCCAGCAGATCTAGGGGGCTCTTCTTC.

For the CDR3, the DNA is TGTGCCTCCTCCGTGAGGCCGGGGAGCGATGAGCAGTTCTTC. Residues: CASSVRPGSDEQFF. The V call is TRBV10-3, the J call TRBJ2-1; D perhaps matches TRBD2 (5 bases). Germline V lookup: CDR1 ENHRY, CDR2 SYGVKD. The CDR3 runs to 14 residues. V was clipped by 11 bases and J by 8 bases, with 22 bases between them.

The rearrangement links TRBV6-5 to TRBJ2-1, with 8 bases matching TRBD2. Looked up from germline, CDR1 is MNHEY and CDR2 is SVGAGI. This CDR3 is built from 16 residues. J gave up 6 bases and V 2 bases, and 9 bases lay outside the gene matches. CDR3 coding DNA: TGTGCCAGCAGTTACGGCTTTACTAGCGGACTCAATGAGCAGTTCTTC. Translation: CASSYGFTSGLNEQFF.

The chain employs TRBV27 and TRBJ1-4; tentatively, D is TRBD1 (6 bases). The CDR3 runs to 17 residues. Germline-derived CDR1 and CDR2 are MNHEY and SMNVEV (reference sequence). V dropped 0 bases and J dropped 0 bases, with 11 bases sitting between them. The CDR3 is CASSLSDRFATNEKLFF. The CDR3 nucleotides are TGTGCCAGCAGTTTATCCGACAGGTTTGCAACTAATGAAAAACTGTTTTTT.

The chain uses TRBV19 and TRBJ2-6; no firm D call. CDR1 and CDR2 from the germline V gene are LNHDA and SQIVND (reference sequence). V lost 1 base and J 3 bases, leaving 7 bases between the germline ends. The CDR3 totals 15 residues. The CDR3 is CASSIGAHGANVLTF. The CDR3 DNA reads TGTGCCAGTAGTATAGGGGCCCATGGGGCCAACGTCCTGACTTTC.

The rearrangement uses TRBV12-5 and TRBJ2-7; TRBD1 matches 7 bases. The CDR3 length is 14 residues. Per germline, CDR1 LGHNT and CDR2 FRNRAP. J lost 0 bases, V lost 1 base, and 0 bases had no gene match. This chain's CDR3 is CASGLGQGSYEQYF. The CDR3 DNA is TGTGCTAGTGGTTTGGGACAGGGCTCCTACGAGCAGTACTTC.

Only a few counts were recorded for this clone. The J gene is TRBJ2-3, the V gene TRBV7-6; D perhaps matches TRBD2 (5 bases). This CDR3 is 15 amino acids long. CDR1 and CDR2 (germline): SGHVS, FNYEAQ. V shed 2 bases and J shed 1 base, with 10 bases lying between them. The CDR3: CASSLLALGTDTQYF. CDR3 in DNA: TGTGCCAGCAGCTTACTAGCCCTCGGCACAGATACGCAGTATTTT. The whole variable domain, filled in from reference TRBV7-6 and TRBJ2-3, reads GAGVSQSPRYKVTKRGQDVALRCDPISGHVSLYWYRQALGQGPEFLTYFNYEAQQDKSGLPNDRFSAERPEGSISTLTIQRTEQRDSAMYRCASSLLALGTDTQYFGPGTRLTVL.

The chain is built from TRBV5-1 and TRBJ2-3; D is perhaps TRBD1 (6 bases). In germline, CDR1 is SGHRS, CDR2 YFSETQ. The V end was cut by 7 bases, the J end by 5 bases, with 17 bases between. The CDR3 consists of 14 residues. CDR3 coding DNA: TGCGCCAGCGGTCGAACAGGGTATGAAGATACGCAGTATTTT. It is translated as CASGRTGYEDTQYF.

The CDR3 region has the DNA TGTGCCAGCAGCTTGGGCAGGAACACTGAAGCTTTCTTT. It codes for CASSLGRNTEAFF. The chain combines TRBV5-4 with TRBJ1-1; D ambiguous. Trimming removed 0 bases at V and 1 base at J, with 4 bases between. The CDR3 loop spans 13 amino acids. Germline CDR1 SGHNT, CDR2 YYREEE (reference sequence).

The chain employs TRBV5-1 and TRBJ1-1, with 11 bases lining up with TRBD1. The CDR3 covers 16 residues. CDR1 SGHRS and CDR2 YFSETQ come from the germline V gene. Germline trimming cut 4 bases from V and 3 bases from J; bases unmatched to any gene: 8. CDR3 sequence: CASSPGQGARYTEAFF. The CDR3 bases are TGCGCCAGCAGCCCCGGACAGGGGGCTCGGTACACTGAAGCTTTCTTT.

V gene TRBV30 combines with J gene TRBJ2-7; a possible D gene is TRBD1 (6 bases). Germline-derived CDR1 and CDR2 are GTSNPN and SVGIG (reference sequence). The V and J ends lost 4 bases and 2 bases respectively, with 30 bases between them. The CDR3 has 19 amino acids. CDR3 sequence reads: CAWTAFPLLQGSTPYEQYF. The CDR3 region has the DNA TGTGCCTGGACCGCTTTCCCACTATTGCAGGGGAGTACTCCCTACGAGCAGTACTTC.

The V call is TRBV27, the J call TRBJ1-6; D gene ambiguous. With 4 bases removed from V and 2 bases from J, the gap between germline ends came to 12 bases. Germline V CDR1 and CDR2: MNHEY, SMNVEV (reference sequence). This CDR3 has 16 amino acids. DNA for the CDR3: TGTGCCAGCAGTTCGCGACGGGGAGCCTATAATTCACCCCTCCACTTT. This gives the protein CASSSRRGAYNSPLHF.

This chain joins TRBV5-5 and TRBJ2-3; no firm D call. Germline-derived CDR1 and CDR2 are SGHKS and YYEKEE (reference sequence). V lost 6 bases, J lost 0 bases, and 11 bases lay in between. This CDR3 comprises 14 residues. CDR3 DNA sequence: TGTGCCAGCACCTCAAGCGCGAGCACAGATACGCAGTATTTT. This sequence encodes CASTSSASTDTQYF.

V gene TRBV4-1 combines with J gene TRBJ2-2, with TRBD2 matching 10 bases. V gave up 4 bases and J gave up 5 bases; unmatched junction bases: 10. The CDR3 totals 17 residues. Germline CDR1 reads MGHRA; CDR2 reads YSYEKL. CDR3 loop: CASSRIPGTSVTGELFF. CDR3 coding DNA: TGCGCCAGCAGCCGAATTCCCGGGACTAGCGTTACCGGGGAGCTGTTTTTT.

The J gene is TRBJ1-5, the V gene TRBV14; tentative D call: TRBD1 (6 bases). CDR3 length: 16 residues. The V gene lost 2 bases and the J gene lost 6 bases, with 17 bases spanning the gap. Germline lookup yields CDR1 SGHDN and CDR2 FVKESK. For the CDR3, the DNA is TGTGCCAGCAGCCAATCCTACAGGGCGGGGGGTCAGCCCCAGCATTTT. Encoded protein: CASSQSYRAGGQPQHF.

There are a few counts of this clone. The chain combines TRBV5-4 with TRBJ1-3; possible D gene TRBD1, 6 bases. V lost 4 bases and J lost 0, with 14 bases in between. Germline lookup yields CDR1 SGHNT and CDR2 YYREEE (reference sequence). The CDR3 has 16 residues. CDR3: CASSDRTANSGNTIYF. The CDR3, as DNA: TGTGCCAGCAGCGATCGGACAGCCAACTCTGGAAACACCATATATTTT.

The V and J genes are TRBV5-8 and TRBJ1-2; 8 nucleotides line up with TRBD1. The CDR3 runs to 14 residues. CDR1 is SGHTS and CDR2 is YDEGEE in the germline V gene. The V and J ends lost 2 bases and 6 bases, in that order; junction bases with no gene match: 6. The DNA for the CDR3 is TGTGCCAGCAGCTTTCGGACAGGGAAGAATGGCTACACCTTC. This codes for CASSFRTGKNGYTF.

The chain couples TRBV30 to TRBJ1-1; 7 positions agree with TRBD1. CDR3 length equals 15 residues. J lost 2 bases, V lost 2 bases, and 8 bases had no gene match. Germline lookup yields CDR1 GTSNPN and CDR2 SVGIG (reference sequence). The CDR3 sequence is CAWSSDRARNTEAFF. For the CDR3, the DNA is TGTGCCTGGAGTTCCGACAGGGCCCGAAACACTGAAGCTTTCTTT.

The chain carries TRBV25-1 and TRBJ2-7, with D possibly TRBD1 on 6 matching bases. The length of the CDR3 is 13 residues. CDR1 MGHDK and CDR2 SYGVNS come from the germline V gene. V shed 6 bases and J shed 3 bases, with 12 bases lying between them. CDR3 nucleotide sequence: TGTGCCAGCAGGTTTACGGACAGCTACGAGCAGTACTTC. It encodes CASRFTDSYEQYF.

The genes are TRBV5-6 and TRBJ1-2, with 7 bases matching TRBD1. The J segment lost 6 bases and the V segment lost 1 base, leaving 12 bases of the junction unmatched. Germline V gives CDR1 SGHDT, CDR2 YYEEEE. This CDR3 has 16 residues. DNA of the CDR3: TGTGCCAGCAGCTTGTTTGTGGGGGGACAGAGAAATGGCTACACCTTC. The encoded protein is CASSLFVGGQRNGYTF.

CDR3 in DNA: TGTGCCAGCAGCGTATTGGGCCGTTCATATGAGCAGTTCTTC. It encodes CASSVLGRSYEQFF. The J gene is TRBJ2-1, the V gene TRBV9; D unresolved. Trimming left V 1 base short and J 8 bases short, with 13 bases between. The CDR3 totals 14 residues. The germline V gene has CDR1 SGDLS and CDR2 YYNGEE. The full variable domain, in which reference TRBV9 and TRBJ2-1 provide the parts outside the CDR3, is DSGVTQTPKHLITATGQRVTLRCSPRSGDLSVYWYQQSLDQGLQFLIQYYNGEERAKGNILERFSAQQFPDLHSELNLSSLELGDSALYFCASSVLGRSYEQFFGPGTRLTVL.

The rearrangement joins TRBV9 to TRBJ1-2, with 8 bases matching TRBD1. V shed 0 bases and J 0 bases; nucleotides not matched to a gene: 1. CDR1 is SGDLS and CDR2 is YYNGEE in the germline V gene. The CDR3 loop spans 15 amino acids. CDR3 amino acids: CASSVEQGANYGYTF. As DNA, the CDR3 is TGTGCCAGCAGCGTAGAACAGGGGGCTAACTATGGCTACACCTTC.

The V gene is TRBV19, the J gene TRBJ2-7; TRBD1 might be the D (6 bases). Trimming removed 4 bases at V and 3 bases at J, with 13 bases between. This CDR3 comprises 14 residues. Germline values: CDR1 LNHDA, CDR2 SQIVND (reference sequence). In DNA, the CDR3 is TGTGCCAGTAGTAGGACGGGACACCTCTACGAGCAGTACTTC. It yields the protein CASSRTGHLYEQYF.

A few counts support this clone. The J gene is TRBJ2-1, the V gene TRBV4-1; 8 nucleotides line up with TRBD2. Germline CDR1 is MGHRA and CDR2 is YSYEKL. The CDR3 loop spans 18 amino acids. The junction had 11 bases not matched to a gene; V was cut back by 0 bases and J by 4 bases. The CDR3 here is CASSQDPGEAGEYNEQFF. As DNA, the CDR3 is TGCGCCAGCAGCCAAGACCCCGGAGAAGCGGGGGAATACAATGAGCAGTTCTTC.

A remark on this clone: At one of its ends the junction is not consistent with the germline gene, which may arise from a read error. The gene calls are TRBV29-1 and TRBJ1-6, with TRBD1 as a possible D gene (5 bases). CDR1 is SQVTM and CDR2 is ANQGSEA in the germline V gene. This CDR3 has 12 amino acids. The CDR3 region has the DNA TGCAGCGTTAAAGACAGTTCGTCGCCCCTCCACTTT. Protein: CSVKDSSSPLHF.